A selection of T cell receptor beta chains follows, all from one sample in a study of CD8+ T cells in alopecia areata. TCRdb's copy holds only in-frame clones and misses some; the assay was immunoSEQ multiplex PCR. The table has about 200,000 clones, 50% to 65% seen once; the top ten hold 0.45%. The source material was CD4+ T cells sorted from blood, sampled at week 0. These receptors were obtained from a human donor with alopecia areata. CDR3s include the opening cysteine and the closing phenylalanine or tryptophan. A D gene is named only where the DNA matches it firmly. Size values are once, few and many counts, or a class for expanded clones, and some rows have none.

d_call,clone_size,j_call,v_call,cdr3_aa,cdr3_nt
TRBD1,few,TRBJ1-5,TRBV9,CASSRDRGPGQPQHF,TGTGCCAGCAGCCGGGACAGGGGGCCTGGACAGCCCCAGCATTTT
TRBD1,.,TRBJ2-6,TRBV30,CAWNTGAGANVLTF,TGTGCCTGGAATACAGGGGCCGGGGCCAACGTCCTGACTTTC
.,.,TRBJ2-6,TRBV5-6,CASSFWTGHSGANVLTF,TGTGCCAGCAGTTTTTGGACGGGCCACTCTGGGGCCAACGTCCTGACTTTC
.,.,TRBJ1-2,TRBV29-1,CSVATNYGYTF,TGCAGCGTTGCAACTAACTATGGCTACACCTTC
TRBD1,.,TRBJ2-2,TRBV9,CASSADRGYIGELFF,TGTGCCAGCAGCGCGGACAGGGGTTACATCGGGGAGCTGTTTTTT
TRBD2,once,TRBJ2-3,TRBV5-1,CASSLRQAGGSTDTQYF,TGCGCCAGCAGCTTAAGGCAAGCGGGAGGCTCCACAGATACGCAGTATTTT
TRBD1,.,TRBJ2-2,TRBV7-9,CASSLARQGVGELFF,TGTGCCAGCAGCTTAGCGAGACAGGGTGTCGGGGAGCTGTTTTTT
TRBD2,.,TRBJ2-7,TRBV20-1,CSAMTSFEQYF,TGCAGTGCCATGACTAGCTTCGAGCAGTACTTC
TRBD1,.,TRBJ2-2,TRBV30,CAWRERGLTGELFF,TGTGCCTGGCGTGAGAGGGGGCTTACCGGGGAGCTGTTTTTT
TRBD1,.,TRBJ1-1,TRBV13,CASSLARDRDEAFF,TGTGCCAGCAGCTTAGCTCGTGACAGGGATGAAGCTTTCTTT
.,.,TRBJ2-5,TRBV5-1,CASSRDPEETQYF,TGCGCCAGCAGCCGGGACCCCGAAGAGACCCAGTACTTC
.,.,TRBJ1-3,TRBV5-1,CASSLDRSSGNTIYF,TGCGCCAGCAGCTTGGACAGGAGCTCTGGAAACACCATATATTTT
TRBD1,.,TRBJ2-1,TRBV19,CASSVGQGILDEQFF,TGTGCCAGTAGTGTTGGACAGGGCATTTTGGATGAGCAGTTCTTC
.,.,TRBJ1-1,TRBV5-4,CASTDGAGMGTEAFF,TGTGCCAGCACGGACGGCGCCGGCATGGGAACTGAAGCTTTCTTT
.,once,TRBJ2-5,TRBV29-1,CSVGPLYQETQYF,TGCAGCGTCGGTCCGTTGTACCAAGAGACCCAGTACTTC
.,.,TRBJ2-2,TRBV7-3,CASSLRINTGELFF,TGTGCCAGCAGCTTAAGGATCAACACCGGGGAGCTGTTTTTT
.,.,TRBJ1-1,TRBV2,CASSRDPNRNTEAFF,TGTGCCAGCAGTCGGGATCCCAATAGGAACACTGAAGCTTTCTTT
.,few,TRBJ1-2,TRBV5-1,CASKPLSDSYGYTF,TGCGCCAGCAAACCATTGTCGGACAGCTATGGCTACACCTTC
TRBD1,.,TRBJ1-2,TRBV25-1,CASSDHRGLNYGYTF,TGTGCCAGCAGTGACCACAGGGGGCTGAACTATGGCTACACCTTC
.,.,TRBJ1-1,TRBV15,CATSRDPGTEAFF,TGTGCCACCAGCAGAGATCCAGGCACTGAAGCTTTCTTT
.,few,TRBJ1-1,TRBV4-1,CASSQERVEAFF,TGCGCCAGCAGCCAAGAGCGGGTGGAAGCTTTCTTT
.,.,TRBJ1-1,TRBV29-1,CSATANTEAFF,TGCAGCGCGACAGCGAACACTGAAGCTTTCTTT
TRBD1,.,TRBJ1-5,TRBV28,CASRTGGYQPQHF,TGTGCCAGCAGGACAGGGGGGTATCAGCCCCAGCATTTT
TRBD1,.,TRBJ2-1,TRBV7-3,CASSSTGVGVLNEQFF,TGTGCCAGCAGCTCCACAGGGGTAGGGGTGCTCAATGAGCAGTTCTTC
.,few,TRBJ1-3,TRBV9,CASSVAPGEVWNTIYF,TGTGCCAGCAGCGTAGCTCCAGGGGAAGTGTGGAACACCATATATTTT
.,.,TRBJ2-7,TRBV29-1,CSVEVAGSISYEQYF,TGCAGCGTTGAAGTGGCAGGGTCCATTTCCTACGAGCAGTACTTC
TRBD2,.,TRBJ2-1,TRBV28,CASSSPGLNEQFF,TGTGCCAGCAGTTCCCCGGGACTAAATGAGCAGTTCTTC
.,.,TRBJ2-2,TRBV7-2,CASSKEGRSLELFF,TGTGCCAGCAGCAAGGAGGGAAGAAGCCTAGAGCTGTTTTTT
.,.,TRBJ2-5,TRBV7-9,CASSGSGTLAETQYF,TGTGCCAGCAGCGGATCCGGGACTTTGGCAGAGACCCAGTACTTC
.,.,TRBJ1-1,TRBV5-1,CASSTGRETTTEAFF,TGCGCCAGCAGCACGGGACGGGAGACTACCACTGAAGCTTTCTTT
.,few,TRBJ1-2,TRBV11-3,CAYRYRDGYTF,TGTGCCTACAGGTACAGGGATGGCTACACCTTC
TRBD1,.,TRBJ1-6,TRBV5-1,CASSHSGARGHGSPLHF,TGCGCCAGCAGCCATTCCGGGGCCAGGGGGCATGGTTCACCCCTCCACTTT
.,.,TRBJ2-1,TRBV20-1,CSASGYNEQFF,TGCAGTGCTAGCGGGTACAATGAGCAGTTCTTC
TRBD1,.,TRBJ2-7,TRBV4-1,CASSQKPGQGANEQYF,TGCGCCAGCAGCCAGAAGCCGGGACAGGGGGCCAACGAGCAGTACTTC
TRBD2,.,TRBJ2-7,TRBV6-5,CASNRGLAAYEQYF,TGTGCCAGCAATAGGGGCCTAGCGGCCTACGAGCAGTACTTC
.,.,TRBJ1-1,TRBV7-9,CASSLMGQNTEAFF,TGTGCCAGCAGCTTAATGGGACAGAACACTGAAGCTTTCTTT
TRBD1,.,TRBJ2-7,TRBV30,CAWSRDRVDEQYF,TGTGCCTGGAGCCGGGACAGGGTCGACGAGCAGTACTTC
.,.,TRBJ2-1,TRBV5-1,CASSLGGNEQFF,TGCGCCAGCAGCTTGGGTGGCAATGAGCAGTTCTTC
.,few,TRBJ1-4,TRBV29-1,CSASTGRGYEKLFF,TGCAGCGCATCCACGGGCAGGGGCTATGAAAAACTGTTTTTT
TRBD1,.,TRBJ2-1,TRBV5-4,CASSLTQGNNEQFF,TGTGCCAGCAGCTTGACACAGGGGAACAATGAGCAGTTCTTC
.,few,TRBJ2-7,TRBV6-5,CASSSPDWRREQYF,TGTGCCAGCAGCTCCCCCGATTGGCGTCGGGAGCAGTACTTC
TRBD2,.,TRBJ2-3,TRBV25-1,CASSPRGREGPDTQYF,TGTGCCAGCAGTCCTCGGGGGCGGGAGGGCCCAGATACGCAGTATTTT
.,.,TRBJ2-7,TRBV7-9,CASSPTGTIYEQYF,TGTGCCAGCAGCCCAACCGGGACAATCTACGAGCAGTACTTC
.,.,TRBJ2-3,TRBV4-1,CASSQTGTNTDTQYF,TGCGCCAGCAGCCAAACCGGGACGAACACAGATACGCAGTATTTT